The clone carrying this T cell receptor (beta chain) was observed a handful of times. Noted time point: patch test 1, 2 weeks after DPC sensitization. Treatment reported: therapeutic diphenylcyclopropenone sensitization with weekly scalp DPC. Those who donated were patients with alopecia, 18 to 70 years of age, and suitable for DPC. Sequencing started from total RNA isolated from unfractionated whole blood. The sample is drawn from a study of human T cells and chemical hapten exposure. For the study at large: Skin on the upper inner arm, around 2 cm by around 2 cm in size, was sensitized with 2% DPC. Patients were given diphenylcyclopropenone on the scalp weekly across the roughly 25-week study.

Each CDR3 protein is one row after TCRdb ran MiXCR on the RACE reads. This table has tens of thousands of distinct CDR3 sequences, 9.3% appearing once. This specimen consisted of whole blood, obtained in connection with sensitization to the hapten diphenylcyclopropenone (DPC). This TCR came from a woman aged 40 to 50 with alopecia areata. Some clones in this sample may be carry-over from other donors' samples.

CDR3 in amino acids: CASSLVGGRTDTQYF. CDR3 nucleotides: TGTGCCAGCAGCTTGGTCGGGGGCCGTACAGATACGCAGTATTTT. The chain combines TRBV5-4 with TRBJ2-3, with D possibly being TRBD1 or TRBD2 (6 bases each). CDR3 length: 15 amino acids. Germline-derived CDR1 and CDR2 are SGHNT and YYREEE (reference sequence). V was cut by 0 bases and J by 3 bases, with 11 bases left in between.